These T cell receptor beta chains were read from a single sample in a study of shared clonotypes between healthy human individuals. TCRdb's copy holds only in-frame clones and misses some; the assay was immunoSEQ multiplex PCR. The sample contains 450,000 to 500,000 clones, 70% to 85% of which appear only once. The sample taken for sequencing was PBMCs. These receptors were taken from a middle-aged woman in good health. Some clones in this sample may be carry-over from other donors' samples. The CDR3 runs from the conserved cysteine through the conserved F or W. Each record gives: J gene, D gene, V gene, clone size, CDR3 DNA, CDR3 protein. The D gene is left open where the match is weak. Clone size is shown for a subset of rows, as once, few, many or a class of expanded clone.

j_gene: TRBJ2-3; d_gene: TRBD2; v_gene: TRBV5-4; abundance: .; CDR3nt: TGTGCCAGCAGCTATCCGGGACTAGCGGGCGAAGGGGCAGATACGCAGTATTTT; CDR3aa: CASSYPGLAGEGADTQYF
j_gene: TRBJ2-2; d_gene: TRBD2; v_gene: TRBV7-9; abundance: .; CDR3nt: TGTGCCAGCAGCTCGCTAGCGGCGACCGGGGAGCTGTTTTTT; CDR3aa: CASSSLAATGELFF
j_gene: TRBJ1-2; d_gene: .; v_gene: TRBV9; abundance: .; CDR3nt: TGTGCCAGCAGCCCAACGACGGGGGGTAACTATGGCTACACCTTC; CDR3aa: CASSPTTGGNYGYTF
j_gene: TRBJ2-3; d_gene: TRBD2; v_gene: TRBV6-4; abundance: .; CDR3nt: TGTGCCAGCAGTGCGCTAGCGGGAGGTTTCGATACGCAGTATTTT; CDR3aa: CASSALAGGFDTQYF
j_gene: TRBJ2-5; d_gene: .; v_gene: TRBV4-1; abundance: .; CDR3nt: TGCGCCAGCAGCCAAGGGGCTGCAACCCCAGAGACCCAGTACTTC; CDR3aa: CASSQGAATPETQYF
j_gene: TRBJ2-7; d_gene: .; v_gene: TRBV7-8; abundance: .; CDR3nt: TGTGCCAGCAGCTTAGCGCGGGTGGGGAACGAGCAGTACTTC; CDR3aa: CASSLARVGNEQYF
j_gene: TRBJ1-6; d_gene: .; v_gene: TRBV7-9; abundance: .; CDR3nt: TGTGCCAGCAGCCCTCGGGCGGACACCGTACTCCACTTT; CDR3aa: CASSPRADTVLHF
j_gene: TRBJ1-5; d_gene: .; v_gene: TRBV5-1; abundance: .; CDR3nt: TGCGCCAGCAGCTTGGATACAGGGTCCCACAATCAGCCCCAGCATTTT; CDR3aa: CASSLDTGSHNQPQHF
j_gene: TRBJ2-5; d_gene: TRBD1; v_gene: TRBV5-1; abundance: .; CDR3nt: TGCGCCAGCAGCAGAACAGGGGTTCAAGAGACCCAGTACTTC; CDR3aa: CASSRTGVQETQYF
j_gene: TRBJ2-1; d_gene: TRBD2; v_gene: TRBV6-1; abundance: .; CDR3nt: TGTGCCAGCAGTGAACTAGCGGGAGTTGGGGGCAATGAGCAGTTCTTC; CDR3aa: CASSELAGVGGNEQFF
j_gene: TRBJ2-3; d_gene: .; v_gene: TRBV15; abundance: .; CDR3nt: TGTGCCACCAGCAGAGACAGGGGGGTAGATACGCAGTATTTT; CDR3aa: CATSRDRGVDTQYF
j_gene: TRBJ2-4; d_gene: .; v_gene: TRBV14; abundance: once; CDR3nt: TGTGCCAGCAGCCCAGGGGCCGCTGGAAACATTCAGTACTTC; CDR3aa: CASSPGAAGNIQYF